These T cell receptor beta chains were read from a single sample in a study of beta chain features in type 1 diabetes. Profiling relied on immunoSEQ multiplex PCR, and the TCRdb table lists in-frame clones only, not all of them. Here the sample spans roughly 240,000 clones, approximately 70% being singletons. Sequencing was performed on naive CD4+ T cells from blood. All receptors derive from a young man in good health. Each CDR3 is given with its conserved first and last residue. The D gene is left open where the match is weak. Clone sizes are given selectively: once, few, many, or a class where the clone is expanded.

TGTGCCAGCAGCCCGGGGACTAGCGGGAGCACAGATACGCAGTATTTT	CASSPGTSGSTDTQYF	TRBJ2-3	TRBV11-2	TRBD2	-
TGTGCCTTTCGGGGGTTCTCCTACGAGCAGTACTTC	CAFRGFSYEQYF	TRBJ2-7	TRBV30	-	-
TGTGCCAGCAGTCCAACGGGCTACACCTTC	CASSPTGYTF	TRBJ1-2	TRBV25-1	-	once
TGCGCCAGCAGCCAAGAGACAGGGGGACATGGCTACACCTTC	CASSQETGGHGYTF	TRBJ1-2	TRBV4-3	TRBD1	-
TGTGCCATTTCCTTCAACGGGGGTAGCGGGAATGAGCAGTTCTTC	CAISFNGGSGNEQFF	TRBJ2-1	TRBV10-3	TRBD2	few
TGTGCCAGCAGCGGGGGACTAGCGGGAAACAATGAGCAGTTCTTC	CASSGGLAGNNEQFF	TRBJ2-1	TRBV9	TRBD2	-
TGTGCCAGCAGCTCGCAAACGGGACGAGGGACAGATACGCAGTATTTT	CASSSQTGRGTDTQYF	TRBJ2-3	TRBV14	-	-
TGTGCCAGCAGCTCTAGACAGGGGGCGGAAGGAGGCTACACCTTC	CASSSRQGAEGGYTF	TRBJ1-2	TRBV7-9	TRBD1	-
TGCGCCAGCAGCCAAGAGACGGGGGCAACCCACGAGCAGTACTTC	CASSQETGATHEQYF	TRBJ2-7	TRBV4-3	-	-
TGTGCCAGCAGCTTATGGGGCGAGCAGTACTTC	CASSLWGEQYF	TRBJ2-7	TRBV7-2	-	once
TGCAGCGTTGGCGTAGGGCTTAGCACAGATACGCAGTATTTT	CSVGVGLSTDTQYF	TRBJ2-3	TRBV29-1	-	few
TGTGCCAGCAGCTTTGACACTGACAATGAGCAGTTCTTC	CASSFDTDNEQFF	TRBJ2-1	TRBV7-2	-	few
TGTGCCAGCATGCGCCTGGCGGGAGGGGACAATGAGCAGTTCTTC	CASMRLAGGDNEQFF	TRBJ2-1	TRBV28	TRBD2	-
TGTGCCAGCAGCCGAAGCGGGTACAAAGAGACCCAGTACTTC	CASSRSGYKETQYF	TRBJ2-5	TRBV5-4	-	-
TGTGCCAGCAGTGGACCCGGGGTGGGGGATTACGAGCAGTACTTC	CASSGPGVGDYEQYF	TRBJ2-7	TRBV6-1	-	once
TGTGCCAGCAGCTTAACCTCCCGTGGGTCCCCGCAGTATGAGCAGTTCTTC	CASSLTSRGSPQYEQFF	TRBJ2-1	TRBV11-1	-	-
TGTGCCAGCAGCTTGGAAAACGAGCAGTACTTC	CASSLENEQYF	TRBJ2-7	TRBV5-6	-	-
TGTGCCAGCAGTAGGGGGACAGCCTCCTACGAGCAGTACTTC	CASSRGTASYEQYF	TRBJ2-7	TRBV2	TRBD1	-
TGCAGCGTTGGAGAGACCCAGTACTTC	CSVGETQYF	TRBJ2-5	TRBV29-1	-	-
TGTGCCAGCAGACCTAGCGGGAAACGCGAGCAGTACTTC	CASRPSGKREQYF	TRBJ2-7	TRBV16	TRBD2	-
TGCAGCGTTGAAAGTCCGAACACCGGGGAGCTGTTTTTT	CSVESPNTGELFF	TRBJ2-2	TRBV29-1	-	-